This T cell receptor (beta chain) stems from a study of cytomegalovirus exposure and HLA in healthy donors. Study as a whole: T cells numbering about 180 million yielded some 100 million unique TCR beta sequences in an earlier analysis. Findings and limits, study-wide: In a later analysis, at a false discovery rate of 0.05, fewer than 20,000 TCR beta sequences matched HLA alleles.

Germline V gene sequence: CDR1 SGHRS, CDR2 YFSETQ. V lost 2 bases to trimming and J lost 8 bases, with 16 bases between them. The length of the CDR3 is 14 residues. PCR used 60 Vbeta primers and 13 Jbeta primers. TCRdb's table, derived via immunoSEQ multiplex PCR, lists solely in-frame clones and lacks some. The repertoire includes roughly 160,000 clones, roughly four fifths of them detected once, and around 9% sits in the top ten. As regards this clone: Its antigen is not identified.

The material sequenced was PBMCs. The rearrangement uses TRBV5-1 and TRBJ1-1; maybe TRBD1 (5 bases). This receptor was obtained from a male donor in good health and CMV-seropositive. CDR3 coding DNA: TGCGCCAGCAGCTTCGACGGGACTCCTGAAGAAGCTTTCTTT. Translation: CASSFDGTPEEAFF.